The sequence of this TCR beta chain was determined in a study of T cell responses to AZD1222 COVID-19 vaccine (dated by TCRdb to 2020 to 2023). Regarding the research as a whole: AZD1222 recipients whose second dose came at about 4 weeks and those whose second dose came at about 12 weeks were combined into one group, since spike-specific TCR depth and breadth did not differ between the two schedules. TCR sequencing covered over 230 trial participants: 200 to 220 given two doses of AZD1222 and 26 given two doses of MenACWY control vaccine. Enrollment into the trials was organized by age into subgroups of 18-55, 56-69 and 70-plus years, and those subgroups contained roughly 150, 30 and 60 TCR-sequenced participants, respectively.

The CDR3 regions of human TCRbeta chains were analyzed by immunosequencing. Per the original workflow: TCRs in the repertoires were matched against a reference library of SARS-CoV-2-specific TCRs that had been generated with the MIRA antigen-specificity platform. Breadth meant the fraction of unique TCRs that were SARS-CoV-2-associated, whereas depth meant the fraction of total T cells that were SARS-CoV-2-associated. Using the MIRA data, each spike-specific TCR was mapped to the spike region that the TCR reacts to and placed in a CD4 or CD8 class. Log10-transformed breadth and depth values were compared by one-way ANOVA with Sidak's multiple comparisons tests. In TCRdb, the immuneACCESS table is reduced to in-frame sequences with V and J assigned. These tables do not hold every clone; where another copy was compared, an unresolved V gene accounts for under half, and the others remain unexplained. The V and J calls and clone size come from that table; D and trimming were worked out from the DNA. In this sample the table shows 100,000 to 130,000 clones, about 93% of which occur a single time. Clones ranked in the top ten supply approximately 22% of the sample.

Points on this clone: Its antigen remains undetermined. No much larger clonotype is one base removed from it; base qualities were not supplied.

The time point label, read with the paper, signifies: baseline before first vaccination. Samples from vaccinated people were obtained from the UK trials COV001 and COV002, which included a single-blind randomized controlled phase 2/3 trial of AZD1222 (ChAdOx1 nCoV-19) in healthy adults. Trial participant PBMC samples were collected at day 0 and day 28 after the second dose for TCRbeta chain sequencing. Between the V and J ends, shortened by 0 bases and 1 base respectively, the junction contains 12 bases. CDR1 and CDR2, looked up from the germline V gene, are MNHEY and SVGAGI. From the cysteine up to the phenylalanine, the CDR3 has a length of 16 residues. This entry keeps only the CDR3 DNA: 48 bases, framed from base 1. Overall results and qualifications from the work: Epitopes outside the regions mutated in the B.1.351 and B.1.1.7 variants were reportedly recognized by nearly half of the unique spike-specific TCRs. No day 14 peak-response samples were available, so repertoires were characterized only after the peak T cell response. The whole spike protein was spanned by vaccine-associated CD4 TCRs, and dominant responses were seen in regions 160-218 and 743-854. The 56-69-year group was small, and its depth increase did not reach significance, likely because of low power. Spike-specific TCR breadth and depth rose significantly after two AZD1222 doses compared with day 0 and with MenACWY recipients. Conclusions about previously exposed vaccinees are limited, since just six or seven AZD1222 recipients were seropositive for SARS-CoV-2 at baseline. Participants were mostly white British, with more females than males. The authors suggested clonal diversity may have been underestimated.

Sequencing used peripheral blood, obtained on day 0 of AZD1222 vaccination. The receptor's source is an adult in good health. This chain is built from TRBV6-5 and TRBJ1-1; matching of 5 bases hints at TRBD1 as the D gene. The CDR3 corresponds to CASSYSFRQGNTEAFF. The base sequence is TGTGCCAGCAGTTACTCATTCCGGCAGGGGAACACTGAAGCTTTCTTT.